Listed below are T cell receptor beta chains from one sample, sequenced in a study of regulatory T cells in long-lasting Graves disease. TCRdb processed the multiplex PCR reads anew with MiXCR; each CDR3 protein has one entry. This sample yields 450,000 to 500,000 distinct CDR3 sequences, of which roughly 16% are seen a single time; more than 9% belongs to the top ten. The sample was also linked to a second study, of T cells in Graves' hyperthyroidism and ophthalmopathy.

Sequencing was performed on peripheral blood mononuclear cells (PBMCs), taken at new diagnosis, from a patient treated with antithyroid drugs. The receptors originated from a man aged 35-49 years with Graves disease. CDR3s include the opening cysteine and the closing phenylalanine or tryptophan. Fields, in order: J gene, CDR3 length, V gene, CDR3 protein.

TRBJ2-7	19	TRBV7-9	CASSLHSTGATRGAYEQYF
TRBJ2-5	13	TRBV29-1	CSVGWGHQETQYF
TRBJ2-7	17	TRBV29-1	CSVQPRLKGGVSYEQYF
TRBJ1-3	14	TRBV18	CASSPPRIGNTIYF
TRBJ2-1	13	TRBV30	CAWSVRGFREQFF
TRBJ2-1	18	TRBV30	CAWDPLGGALLSSDEQFF
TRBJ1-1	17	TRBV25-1	CASSEEVRTGLNTEAFF
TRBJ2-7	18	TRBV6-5	CASSYSRREALSSYEQYF
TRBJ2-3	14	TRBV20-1	CSVQIGLSPDTQYF
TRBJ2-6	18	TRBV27	CASSPVSGYLSGANVLTF
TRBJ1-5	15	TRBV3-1	CASSHMRDANQPQHF
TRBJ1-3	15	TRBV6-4	CASSERGLSGNTIYF
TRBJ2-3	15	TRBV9	CASSAQLGNRDTQYF
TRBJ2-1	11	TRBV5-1	CASRTGNEQFF
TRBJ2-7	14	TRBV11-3	CASSSTRKIYEQYF
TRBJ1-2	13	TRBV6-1	CASIPDRCYGYTF
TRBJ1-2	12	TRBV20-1	CSAPAGVDGYTF
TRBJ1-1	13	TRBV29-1	CSVETTGITEAFF
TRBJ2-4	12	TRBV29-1	CGVGQGKNIQYF
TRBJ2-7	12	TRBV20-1	CSARTPVDEQYF
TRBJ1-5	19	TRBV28	CASSPLSGTSSYSNQPQHF
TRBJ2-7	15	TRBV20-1	CSARATGTAVYEQYF
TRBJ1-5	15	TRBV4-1	CASSQVDSFNQPQHF
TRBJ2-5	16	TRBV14	CASSQGVKTREETQYF
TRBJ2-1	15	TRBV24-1	CATSESLVSYNEQFF
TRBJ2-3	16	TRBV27	CASSLARTPSTDTQYF
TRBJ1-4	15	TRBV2	CASSERGLPNEKLFF
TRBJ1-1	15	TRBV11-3	CASSLGTLMNTEAFF
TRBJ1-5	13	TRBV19	CASSIDRAQPQHF
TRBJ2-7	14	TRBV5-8	CASSRDRRPYEQYF
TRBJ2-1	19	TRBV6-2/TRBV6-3	CASSFHHTSGRAYYNEQFF
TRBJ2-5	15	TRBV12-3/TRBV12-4	CASSFERAGEETQYF
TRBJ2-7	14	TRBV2	CASSRTEREPEQYF
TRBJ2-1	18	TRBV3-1	CASSQESGLAGVQEEQFF
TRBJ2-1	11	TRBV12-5	CASGLVRPQFF
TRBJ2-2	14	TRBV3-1	CASSKSWDVGELFF
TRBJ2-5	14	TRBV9	CASSVSGLRETQYF
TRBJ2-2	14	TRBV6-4	CASSVYLLTGELFF
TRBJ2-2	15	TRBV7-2	CASSVTASGTGELFF
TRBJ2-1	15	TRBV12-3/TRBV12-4	CASSPSGLLDNEQFF
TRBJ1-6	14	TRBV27	CASSTRRHNSPLHF
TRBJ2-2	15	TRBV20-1	CSASGLYSNTGELFF
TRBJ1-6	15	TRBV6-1	CASRDTEKYNSPLHF
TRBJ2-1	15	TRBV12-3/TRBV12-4	CASRTSGSLLDEQFF
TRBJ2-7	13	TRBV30	CASARDRGYEQYF
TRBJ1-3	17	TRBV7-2	CASSRRLPGPGGNTIYF
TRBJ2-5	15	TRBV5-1	CASSLAGDRGETQYF
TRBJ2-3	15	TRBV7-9	CASSFQVEITDTQYF
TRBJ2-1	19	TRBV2	CASSEALPSVRSSYNEQFF
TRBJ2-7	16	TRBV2	CASRGTVAGITYEQYF
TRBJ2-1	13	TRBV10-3	CAISRDRVNEQFF
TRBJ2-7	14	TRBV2	CASSVAGGQYEQYF
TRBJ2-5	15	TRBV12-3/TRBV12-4	CASSGGTSGMKTQYF
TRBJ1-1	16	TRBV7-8	CASSLVYWTVNTEAFF